This T cell receptor (beta chain) was found in a study of T-cell memory formation after mild COVID-19 (dated by TCRdb to the early 2020s). General notes on the study: Most TCR sequence clusters were specific to one of the two donors. Longitudinal TCRalpha and TCRbeta repertoire sequencing tracked T-cell clones expanding and contracting after mild COVID-19 in two donors. Two young, previously healthy adult volunteers made up the cohort, one male and one female. General conclusions and limits of the study: Some responding clones were detected in pre-infection memory, which suggested that pre-existing cross-reactive memory T cells had joined the SARS-CoV-2 response. Whether the second-wave clones peaking on day 37 were SARS-CoV-2 specific was not confirmed. From day 15 to 85, contracting clones showed balanced CD4/CD8 phenotypes, whereas a second wave of clones that expanded from day 15 to 37 leaned towards CD4+. Contracting CD4+ clones were found mainly in CM and EM memory subsets, while CD8+ clones were enriched in EMRA. Only a couple of mild cases were covered by the study, and larger cohorts that include severe cases with pre-infection samples were considered necessary.

Notes on this clonotype: Its specific antigen is unknown. One base away there is no much larger clone; base qualities are not given.

V and J are truncated by 5 bases and 0 bases respectively, leaving an intervening sequence of 11 bases. From cysteine to phenylalanine, the CDR3 is 15 amino acids long. Only the CDR3 portion is preserved as DNA: 45 bases, with reading frame beginning at the first base. The sample was run on an Illumina NovaSeq 6000. Using 5'RACE with constant-segment primers, TCRalpha and TCRbeta cDNA libraries were constructed, with sample barcodes and unique molecular identifiers added in the process. Trizol reagent was used to extract RNA from every sample. The libraries were amplified in two PCR steps, and the second step added a second sample barcode and Illumina TruSeq adapters. Sequencing of libraries was performed on an Illumina NovaSeq with 2 x 150 bp paired-end reads. On the study's bioinformatics: Demultiplexing of reads and collapsing into UMI-guided consensus sequences were performed with migec v1.2.7. With mixcr v2.1.11, UMI consensuses were aligned to TRA and TRB V and J templates and assembled into clonotypes. Expanded or contracted clonotypes were those called significant by both edgeR and NoisET, with noise models trained on biological replicates. For edgeR calls, the thresholds were a false discovery rate-adjusted p below 0.01 and a log2 fold-change of 1. PCA with hierarchical clustering of max-normalized trajectories of the 1000 most abundant clonotypes was used as exploratory dynamics analysis. Separately sequenced CD4+ and CD8+ repertoires were used to assign the CD4 or CD8 phenotype of responding clones. TCRdb passed the public sequencing reads through fastp at Q25 and MiXCR, retaining productive beta sequences. Rows with a matching CDR3 protein are joined into one entry that keeps the most common DNA and genes. The V and J calls and clone size come from TCRdb's table, not from the authors' own analysis. The sample records under 450,000 distinct CDR3 sequences, about an eighth of which are singletons. 22% of the sample goes to the ten largest clones.

PBMCs were isolated by Ficoll-Paque density gradient centrifugation. The chain uses TRBV12-3 or TRBV12-4 and TRBJ2-1, with the D call perhaps TRBD1 or TRBD2, each one matching 5 bases. The specimen sequenced was PBMCs or a T cell subset sorted from them (not recorded which). The sequence was collected from a man aged 18-30 years who had mild COVID-19 (a few samples of this study predate the infection). The sample titles of this study are shuffled in the database, so cell type and time point are left out; the donor was told from shared clones. The base sequence is TGTGCCAGCAGTCGCGAGGGGAGCTCCTACAATGAGCAGTTCTTC. This translates into CASSREGSSYNEQFF.